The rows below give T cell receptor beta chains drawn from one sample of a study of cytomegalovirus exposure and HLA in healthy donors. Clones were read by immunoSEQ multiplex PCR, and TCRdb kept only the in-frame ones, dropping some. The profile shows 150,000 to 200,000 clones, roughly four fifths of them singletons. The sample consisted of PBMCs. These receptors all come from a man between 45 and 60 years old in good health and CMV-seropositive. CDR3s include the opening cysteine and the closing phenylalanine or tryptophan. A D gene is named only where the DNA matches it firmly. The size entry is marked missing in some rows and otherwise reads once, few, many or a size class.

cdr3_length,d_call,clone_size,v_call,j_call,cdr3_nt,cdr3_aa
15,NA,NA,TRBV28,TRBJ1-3,TGTGCCAGCGCGCCAGGAGGGAGCTCTGGAAACACCATATATTTT,CASAPGGSSGNTIYF
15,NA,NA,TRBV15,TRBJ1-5,TGTGCCACCAGCAGGGGCAGGGAAGGCAATCAGCCCCAGCATTTT,CATSRGREGNQPQHF
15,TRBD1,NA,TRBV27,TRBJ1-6,TGTGCCAGCAGTTTATCTGGCGACAGGGTGGCCCCCCTCCACTTT,CASSLSGDRVAPLHF
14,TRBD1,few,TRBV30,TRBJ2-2,TGTGCCTGGAGCCGGGACAGGGTACCCGGGGAGCTGTTTTTT,CAWSRDRVPGELFF
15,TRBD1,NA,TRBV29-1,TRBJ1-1,TGCAGCGTTGGATTGGGACAGGGGTATAACACTGAAGCTTTCTTT,CSVGLGQGYNTEAFF
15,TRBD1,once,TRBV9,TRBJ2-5,TGTGCCAGCAGCCCAACCGACAGGGCCGAAGAGACCCAGTACTTC,CASSPTDRAEETQYF
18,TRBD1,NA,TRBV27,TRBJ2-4,TGTGCCAGCAGTTTGCATAGGGACAGGGGGCGCATTGTAGGCATTCAGTACTTC,CASSLHRDRGRIVGIQYF
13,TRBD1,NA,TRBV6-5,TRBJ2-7,TGTGCCAGCAGTTACGGGACAGGGGGGGAGCAGTACTTC,CASSYGTGGEQYF
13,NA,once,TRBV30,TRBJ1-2,TGTGCCTGGAGTGTACTGCATGGCTATGGCTACACCTTC,CAWSVLHGYGYTF
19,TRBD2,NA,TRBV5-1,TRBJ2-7,TGCGCCAGCAGCAAACAAGACACAGTAGCGGGCCTCTTCCCCTACGAGCAGTACTTC,CASSKQDTVAGLFPYEQYF
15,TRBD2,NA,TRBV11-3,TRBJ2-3,TGTGCCAGCAGCTCGGGACTAGCGGATGGTGATACGCAGTATTTT,CASSSGLADGDTQYF
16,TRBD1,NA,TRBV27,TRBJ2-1,TGTGCCAGCAGTGCCCTCTCGGGACAGGGGATCGATGAGCAGTTCTTC,CASSALSGQGIDEQFF
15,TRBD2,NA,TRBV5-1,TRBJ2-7,TGCGCCAGCAGCTTGGCCACTCAGGGAGGGTACGAGCAGTACTTC,CASSLATQGGYEQYF
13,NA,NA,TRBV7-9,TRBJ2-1,TGTGCCAGCAGCTTATCTAGTCTAAATGAGCAGTTCTTC,CASSLSSLNEQFF
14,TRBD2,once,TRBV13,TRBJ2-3,TGTGCCAGCTTACCGAGCGGGAGTGGAGATACGCAGTATTTT,CASLPSGSGDTQYF
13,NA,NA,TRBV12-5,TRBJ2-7,TGTGCTAGTGGTTTAACAGGCTCCTACGAGCAGTACTTC,CASGLTGSYEQYF
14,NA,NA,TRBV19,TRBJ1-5,TGTGCCAGTAGTATAGCGGCAGGGAATCAGCCCCAGCATTTT,CASSIAAGNQPQHF
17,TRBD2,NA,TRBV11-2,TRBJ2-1,TGTGCCAGCAGCTTAGAAGGACTAGACGGCTCCTACAATGAGCAGTTCTTC,CASSLEGLDGSYNEQFF
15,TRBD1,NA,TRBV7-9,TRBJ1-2,TGTGCCAGCAGCTTAGCGACAGGGAAACACTATGGCTACACCTTC,CASSLATGKHYGYTF
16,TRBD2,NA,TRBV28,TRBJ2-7,TGTGCCAGCAGTTTTCAGGGACTAGCGGGGACCTACGAGCAGTACTTC,CASSFQGLAGTYEQYF
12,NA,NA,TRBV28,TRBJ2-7,TGTGCCAGCAGTTTATTGTCCGGCGAGCAGTACTTC,CASSLLSGEQYF
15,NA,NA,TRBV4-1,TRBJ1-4,TGCGCCAGCAGCCCGTTCGGGGGTATTAATGAAAAACTGTTTTTT,CASSPFGGINEKLFF
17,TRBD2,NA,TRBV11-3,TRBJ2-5,TGTGCCAGCAGCTCAGGACTAGCGGACGACTACCAAGAGACCCAGTACTTC,CASSSGLADDYQETQYF
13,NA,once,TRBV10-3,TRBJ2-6,TGTGCCATCAGTGTAAACACAGCCAACGTCCTGACTTTC,CAISVNTANVLTF
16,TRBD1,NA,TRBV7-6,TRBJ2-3,TGTGCCAGCAGCTTATTGGTGGGACAGGGCGTAGATACGCAGTATTTT,CASSLLVGQGVDTQYF
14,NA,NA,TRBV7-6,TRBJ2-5,TGTGCCAGCAGCTTATGGCTAGACCAAGAGACCCAGTACTTC,CASSLWLDQETQYF
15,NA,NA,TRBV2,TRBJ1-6,TGTGCCAGCAGGGCCGGGTCGAATACTAATTCACCCCTCCACTTT,CASRAGSNTNSPLHF
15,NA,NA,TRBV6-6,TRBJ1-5,TGTGCCAGCAGCACGGACATGCCGGCTAATCAGCCCCAGCATTTT,CASSTDMPANQPQHF
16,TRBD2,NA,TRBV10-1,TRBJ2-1,TGCGCCAGCAGTGATCTAACTAGCGGGAGGGCGGGTGAGCAGTTCTTC,CASSDLTSGRAGEQFF
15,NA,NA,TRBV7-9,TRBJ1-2,TGTGCCAGCAGCTTTGGGGAGAGTGGGAGCTATGGCTACACCTTC,CASSFGESGSYGYTF
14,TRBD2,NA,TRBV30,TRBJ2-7,TGTGCCTGGAGTGTATCGGGGGGTCCGTACGAGCAGTACTTC,CAWSVSGGPYEQYF
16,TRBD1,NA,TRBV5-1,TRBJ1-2,TGCGCCAGCAGCTCGCCCCCAGGGACAGGGGACTATGGCTACACCTTC,CASSSPPGTGDYGYTF
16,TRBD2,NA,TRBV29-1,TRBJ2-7,TGCAGCGTTGAGCGGGGGTCTAGCGGGAACAGGAACGAGCAGTACTTC,CSVERGSSGNRNEQYF
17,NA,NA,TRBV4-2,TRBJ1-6,TGTGCCAGCAGCCAACGTACACACACATCGGGGGGTTCACCCCTCCACTTT,CASSQRTHTSGGSPLHF
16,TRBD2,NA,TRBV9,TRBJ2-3,TGTGCCAGCAGCGAGGGACTAGCGGGAGCATCGCATACGCAGTATTTT,CASSEGLAGASHTQYF
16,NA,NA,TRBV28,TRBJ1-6,TGTGCCAGCAGTTTGGGAGGCAGGGTCGGGAATTCACCCCTCCACTTT,CASSLGGRVGNSPLHF
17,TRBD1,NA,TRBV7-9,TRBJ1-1,TGTGCCAGCAGCTTATTGGGACAGGGGGCGGGGGACACTGAAGCTTTCTTT,CASSLLGQGAGDTEAFF
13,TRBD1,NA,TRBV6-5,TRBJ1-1,TGTGCCAGCAGAGGGACAGGGAACACTGAAGCTTTCTTT,CASRGTGNTEAFF
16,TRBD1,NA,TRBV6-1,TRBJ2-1,TGTGCCAGCAGTGAATTAGAGGGACAGGGGGCCAGTGAGCAGTTCTTC,CASSELEGQGASEQFF
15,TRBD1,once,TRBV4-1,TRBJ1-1,TGCGCCAGCAGCCAATCGGGACAGGGCTCCACTGAAGCTTTCTTT,CASSQSGQGSTEAFF
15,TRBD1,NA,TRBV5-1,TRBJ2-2,TGCGCCAGCAGCCTGCCGGGACAGGGGACCGGGGAGCTGTTTTTT,CASSLPGQGTGELFF
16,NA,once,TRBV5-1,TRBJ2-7,TGCGCCAGCAGCTCCGAGAAGACAGGTCGTTACTACGAGCAGTACTTC,CASSSEKTGRYYEQYF
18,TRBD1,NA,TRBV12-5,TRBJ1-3,TGTGCTAGTGGTTTTTCCGGGACAGCAGTAAACTCTGGAAACACCATATATTTT,CASGFSGTAVNSGNTIYF
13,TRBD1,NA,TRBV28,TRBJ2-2,TGTGCCAGCAGTTGGACAGGGGCCGGGGAGCTGTTTTTT,CASSWTGAGELFF
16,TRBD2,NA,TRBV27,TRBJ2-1,TGTGCCAGCAGTTTGTTGCGGGAGGGCCCCTCCAATGAGCAGTTCTTC,CASSLLREGPSNEQFF
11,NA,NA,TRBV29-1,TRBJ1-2,TGCAGCGTTGATGGGGGGAAGGGCTACACCTTC,CSVDGGKGYTF
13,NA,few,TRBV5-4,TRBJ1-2,TGTGCCAGCAGCTTTGGCCAAAACTATGGCTACACCTTC,CASSFGQNYGYTF